This entry lists 21 T cell receptor beta chains sequenced from one sample in a study of T-cell memory formation after mild COVID-19. One entry per CDR3 protein, called by TCRdb with MiXCR from the 5' RACE reads. The sample contains around 34,000 distinct CDR3 sequences, 7.5% to 8% of which appear only once. Source material: PBMCs or a T cell subset sorted from them (not recorded which). These receptors were obtained from a man younger than 35 who had mild COVID-19 (a few samples of this study predate the infection). Cell type and time point are not known.

The rearrangement joins TRBV18 to TRBJ2-7; 7 nucleotides line up with TRBD1. Germline CDR1 and CDR2: KGHSH and LQKENI. This CDR3 is 16 amino acids long. J was trimmed by 2 bases and V by 1 base; bases with no gene match: 8. In DNA form, the CDR3 reads TGTGCCAGCTCACCACGACCTGGGACAGATACCTACGAGCAGTACTTC. This encodes CASSPRPGTDTYEQYF.

This clonotype was observed many times. J is TRBJ2-7 and V is TRBV12-3 or TRBV12-4; a weak D match, TRBD1 (6 bases). The length of the CDR3 is 13 residues. V lost 4 bases and J lost 3, with 10 bases in between. CDR3 sequence (DNA): TGTGCCAGCAGTTGGGAAGGGGGCTACGAGCAGTACTTC. It translates to CASSWEGGYEQYF.

The sample holds many counts of this clonotype. The CDR3 region is CASRPDMRLTLHF. The CDR3 DNA follows: TGTGCCAGCAGACCGGACATGCGTCTGACCCTCCACTTT. V is TRBV6-2 or TRBV6-3 and J is TRBJ1-6, with D perhaps matching TRBD1 (5 bases). The V gene's germline CDR1 is MNHEY and CDR2 SVGEGT. This CDR3 contains 13 residues. Trimming took off 6 bases at V and 14 bases at J, with 17 bases between the two ends.

Ten or more counts support this clonotype. This chain uses TRBV5-1 with TRBJ2-1; tentatively, D is TRBD2 (6 bases). Looked up from germline, CDR1 is SGHRS and CDR2 is YFSETQ. The CDR3 has 14 residues. V dropped 4 bases and J dropped 8 bases, with 16 bases sitting between them. CDR3 residues: CASSLISGGDEQFF. The CDR3, as DNA: TGCGCCAGCAGCCTGATTAGCGGCGGGGATGAGCAGTTCTTC.

This clonotype was counted ten times or more. V gene TRBV18 combines with J gene TRBJ2-3; D not certain. In germline, CDR1 is KGHSH, CDR2 LQKENI. The CDR3 covers 12 residues. With 0 bases removed from V and 4 bases from J, the gap between germline ends came to 2 bases. The CDR3 protein is CASSPPSDTQYF. In DNA form, the CDR3 reads TGTGCCAGCTCACCACCGTCAGATACGCAGTATTTT.

This chain connects TRBV9 to TRBJ2-3; 7 bases map to TRBD2. The CDR3 covers 16 residues. With V trimmed by 4 bases and J by 2 bases, 10 bases remained unmatched. Germline values: CDR1 SGDLS, CDR2 YYNGEE. The CDR3 sequence is CASSSVGGGVTDTQYF. The CDR3 nucleotides read TGTGCCAGCAGCTCAGTGGGGGGAGGGGTCACAGATACGCAGTATTTT.

In its sample, this clonotype was seen many times. The rearrangement links TRBV10-3 to TRBJ2-2, with no clear D. Looked up from germline, CDR1 is ENHRY and CDR2 is SYGVKD. The CDR3 sequence is 11 residues long. V was clipped by 11 bases and J by 1 base, with 5 bases between them. This CDR3 reads CAVGNTGELFF. CDR3 DNA sequence: TGTGCCGTCGGGAACACCGGGGAGCTGTTTTTT.

In nucleotides, the CDR3 is TGCAGCCACCCCGACAGGGAGAGCGGGGGGGCCCACAACATTCAGTACTTC. Amino acids: CSHPDRESGGAHNIQYF. The J gene is TRBJ2-4, the V gene TRBV29-1, with TRBD2 matching over 10 bases. CDR1 and CDR2 (germline): SQVTM, ANQGSEA. The CDR3 is 17 residues long. V trimming: 8 bases; J trimming: 7 bases; junction bases outside the gene matches: 20.

This clonotype was seen repeatedly, ten times or more. V usage is TRBV21-1 and J usage is TRBJ1-6; the DNA was not used to check the table's D call, TRBD1. TRBV21-1 counts as a pseudogene. This CDR3 contains 15 residues. CDR3 coding DNA: TGTGCCAGCAGCAAACCGGACAGAGCAAATTCACCCCTCCACTTT. Amino acid sequence: CASSKPDRANSPLHF.

This clonotype has at least ten counts. This chain links TRBV12-3 or TRBV12-4 with TRBJ2-3; 9 nucleotides agree with TRBD2. This CDR3 is 15 amino acids long. With 5 bases clipped from V and 4 bases from J, the junction kept 7 bases outside the gene matches. The CDR3 nucleotides read TGTGCCAGCAGTCAAGGCGGGAGGGCGCCAGATACGCAGTATTTT. It codes for CASSQGGRAPDTQYF.

This clonotype was counted ten times or more. Written as DNA, the CDR3 is TGTGCCAGCAGCCTACGAAGTCAGGGGGAGACCCAGTACTTC. It translates to CASSLRSQGETQYF. The J gene is TRBJ2-5, the V gene TRBV11-2; D is perhaps TRBD1 (6 bases). The CDR3 is made up of 14 amino acids. The V gene's germline CDR1 is SGHAT and CDR2 FQNNGV. V lost 5 bases and J lost 5, with 15 bases in between.

This clonotype has at least ten counts. The chain has TRBV7-6 and TRBJ1-1; maybe TRBD1 (6 bases). The CDR3 is 14 amino acids. CDR1 SGHVS and CDR2 FNYEAQ come from the germline V gene. Trimming took 4 bases from V and 1 from J, leaving 10 bases between them. CDR3 sequence reads: CASSSFRGNTEAFF. CDR3 nucleotide sequence: TGTGCCAGCAGCTCGTTCAGGGGGAACACTGAAGCTTTCTTT.

This clonotype was counted at least ten times. V is TRBV18 and J is TRBJ2-7; D is ambiguous. The CDR3 has 14 residues. CDR1 is KGHSH, CDR2 LQKENI, per germline. Trimming shortened V by 3 bases and J by 5 bases, and 14 bases separated the two germline ends. CDR3 DNA: TGTGCCAGCTCACCTCAGCAAAACCACCACGAGCAGTACTTC. As protein: CASSPQQNHHEQYF. The full variable domain, its missing parts supplied by reference TRBV18 and TRBJ2-7, is NAGVMQNPRHLVRRRGQEARLRCSPMKGHSHVYWYRQLPEEGLKFMVYLQKENIIDESGMPKERFSAEFPKEGPSILRIQQVVRGDSAAYFCASSPQQNHHEQYFGPGTRLTVT.

This clonotype was recorded at least ten times. V is TRBV7-2 and J is TRBJ2-5; 7 bases match TRBD2. The V gene's germline CDR1 is SGHTA and CDR2 FQGNSA. This CDR3 has 15 amino acids. After removal of 4 bases from V and 5 bases from J, the junction contained 10 bases not matched to a gene. DNA of the CDR3: TGTGCCAGCAGCTGGACGGCGGGGGTTGGGGAGACCCAGTACTTC. It translates to CASSWTAGVGETQYF.

This clonotype was detected ten times or more. This rearrangement joins TRBV6-1 to TRBJ2-3, with D perhaps TRBD1 (5 bases). Trimming removed 5 bases at V and 6 bases at J, with 15 bases between. Germline CDR1 and CDR2: MNHNS and SASEGT. This CDR3 contains 14 residues. The CDR3 sequence: CASSLQVAVDTQYF. The CDR3 nucleotides read TGTGCCAGCAGTTTACAGGTGGCAGTGGATACGCAGTATTTT.

This clonotype was seen repeatedly, ten times or more. This rearrangement joins TRBV5-6 to TRBJ2-3; the D gene could be TRBD1 or TRBD2 (5 bases each). V was cut by 4 bases and J by 1 base, with 13 bases left in between. The germline V gene has CDR1 SGHDT and CDR2 YYEEEE. CDR3 size: 15 residues. The CDR3, as DNA: TGTGCCAGCAGCCTCGGGACCGCAGGCACAGATACGCAGTATTTT. It specifies CASSLGTAGTDTQYF.

This clonotype was counted ten times or more. V gene TRBV4-3 combines with J gene TRBJ1-1, with 8 positions matching TRBD1. Germline trimming cut 0 bases from V and 5 bases from J; bases unmatched to any gene: 11. Looked up from germline, CDR1 is LGHNA and CDR2 is YSLEER. The CDR3 runs 17 residues. Written as DNA, the CDR3 is TGCGCCAGCAGCCAAGACTTGGCAGGGGGCCGCGGTACTGAAGCTTTCTTT. Protein sequence: CASSQDLAGGRGTEAFF.

This clonotype showed up many times. The chain has TRBV5-1 and TRBJ2-1; 7 nucleotides align to TRBD2. Germline CDR1 SGHRS, CDR2 YFSETQ. CDR3 length: 14 amino acids. J lost 9 bases, V lost 0 bases, and 6 bases had no gene match. CDR3 sequence (DNA): TGCGCCAGCAGCTTGGATGGACTAGTGGGTGAGCAGTTCTTC. Translating it yields CASSLDGLVGEQFF.

There are many counts of this clonotype. Here the CDR3 reads CATSDYSYGYTF. The CDR3 DNA reads as TGTGCCACCAGTGATTACAGCTATGGCTACACCTTC. V usage is TRBV24-1 and J usage is TRBJ1-2; D unresolved. Germline assignment: CDR1 KGHDR and CDR2 SFDVKD. This CDR3 has 12 residues. V was pared by 2 bases and J by 4 bases, with 4 bases between.

The genes are TRBV5-1 and TRBJ2-7, with no clear D. V was trimmed by 2 bases and J by 3 bases, leaving 15 bases between them. CDR3 size: 15 residues. From germline, CDR1 is SGHRS and CDR2 YFSETQ. The CDR3 DNA sequence: TGCGCCAGCAGCTTTGACATCCGTAAGATCTACGAGCAGTACTTC. Translated: CASSFDIRKIYEQYF.

J is TRBJ1-2 and V is TRBV6-5; 7 bases align to TRBD1. The closer fit of TRBJ2-7 to the DNA end suggests the J call may be wrong. The CDR3 spans 12 residues. Per the germline V gene, CDR1 is MNHEY and CDR2 is SVGAGI. The DNA for the CDR3 is TGTGCCAGCAGGAGGACAGGCACCGAGCAGTACTTC. This sequence encodes CASRRTGTEQYF.